This T cell receptor beta chain is drawn from a study of OX40 agonist ivuxolimab in advanced cancers. Looking at the study overall: Dose-escalation patients were diagnosed with hepatocellular carcinoma, melanoma, renal cell cancer or head and neck cancer. Allowance was made for prior anti-PD-1, anti-PD-L1 or anti-CTLA-4 therapy, and 40% to 45% had some. The study's findings and limits: Antigen specificity remained undetermined for the expanded peripheral T cells.

Germline V gene data show CDR1 as SNHLY and CDR2 as FYNNEI. Trimming cost V 4 bases and J 2 bases, with 11 bases left between them. This CDR3 comprises 14 residues. Sequencing used immunoSEQ multiplex PCR; TCRdb keeps in-frame clones, though not all of them. The sample has about 80,000 clones, 87% seen once. About this clone itself: What it recognizes is unknown.

The sample here was CD4+ or CD8+ T cells sorted from blood, taken in a trial of the OX40 agonist ivuxolimab. This sequence was found in an adult with an advanced solid tumor such as melanoma, head and neck, liver or kidney cancer. This rearrangement joins TRBV2 to TRBJ2-5; D ambiguous. The CDR3 loop is CASSVLEKQETQYF. Here the CDR3 DNA reads TGTGCCAGCAGTGTGCTAGAGAAACAAGAGACCCAGTACTTC.